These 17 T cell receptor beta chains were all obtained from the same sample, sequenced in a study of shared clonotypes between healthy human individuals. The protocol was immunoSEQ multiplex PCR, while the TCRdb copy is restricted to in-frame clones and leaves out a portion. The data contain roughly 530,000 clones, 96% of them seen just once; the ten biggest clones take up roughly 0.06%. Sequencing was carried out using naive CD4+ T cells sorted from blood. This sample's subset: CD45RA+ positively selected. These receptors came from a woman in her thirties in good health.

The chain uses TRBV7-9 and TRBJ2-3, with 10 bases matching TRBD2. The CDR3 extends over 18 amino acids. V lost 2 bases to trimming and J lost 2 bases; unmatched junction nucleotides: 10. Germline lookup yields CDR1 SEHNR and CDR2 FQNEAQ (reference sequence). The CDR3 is CASSLHQREGRYTDTQYF. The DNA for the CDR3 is TGTGCCAGCAGCTTACATCAGCGGGAGGGCCGGTACACAGATACGCAGTATTTT.

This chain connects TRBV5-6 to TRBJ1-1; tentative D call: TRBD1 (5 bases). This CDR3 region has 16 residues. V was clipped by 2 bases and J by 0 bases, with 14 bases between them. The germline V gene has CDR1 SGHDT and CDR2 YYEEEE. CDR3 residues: CASSFLTGGMNTEAFF. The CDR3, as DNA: TGTGCCAGCAGCTTCTTGACCGGGGGTATGAACACTGAAGCTTTCTTT.

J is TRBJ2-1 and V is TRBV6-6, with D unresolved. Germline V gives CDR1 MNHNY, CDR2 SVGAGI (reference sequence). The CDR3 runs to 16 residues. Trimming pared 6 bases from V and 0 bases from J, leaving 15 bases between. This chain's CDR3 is CASSNLSRSSYNEQFF. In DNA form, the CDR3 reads TGTGCCAGCAGCAACCTTAGCCGCTCCTCCTACAATGAGCAGTTCTTC.

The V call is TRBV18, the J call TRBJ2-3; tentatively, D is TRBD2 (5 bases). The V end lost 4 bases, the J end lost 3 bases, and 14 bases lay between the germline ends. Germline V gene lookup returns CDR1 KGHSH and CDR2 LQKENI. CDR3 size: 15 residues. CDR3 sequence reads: CASSQSEGGTDTQYF. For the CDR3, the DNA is TGTGCCAGCTCACAATCAGAAGGAGGTACAGATACGCAGTATTTT.

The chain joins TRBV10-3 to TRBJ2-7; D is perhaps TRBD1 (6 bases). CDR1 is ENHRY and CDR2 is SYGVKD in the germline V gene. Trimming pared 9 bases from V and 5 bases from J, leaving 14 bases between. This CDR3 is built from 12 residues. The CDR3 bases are TGTGCCATTTCATCAGGGGACCACGAGCAGTACTTC. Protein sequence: CAISSGDHEQYF.

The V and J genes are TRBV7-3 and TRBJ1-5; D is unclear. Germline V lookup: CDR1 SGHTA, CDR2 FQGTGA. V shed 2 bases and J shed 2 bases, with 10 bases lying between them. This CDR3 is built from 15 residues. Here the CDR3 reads CASSLGLLGNQPQHF. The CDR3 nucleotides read TGTGCCAGCAGCTTAGGGTTATTGGGCAATCAGCCCCAGCATTTT.

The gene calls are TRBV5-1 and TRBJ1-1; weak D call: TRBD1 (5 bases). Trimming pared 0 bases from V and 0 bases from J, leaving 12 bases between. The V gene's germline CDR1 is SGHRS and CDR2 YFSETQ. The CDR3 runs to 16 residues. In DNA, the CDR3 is TGCGCCAGCAGCTTGGCCCGGGACCGTATGAACACTGAAGCTTTCTTT. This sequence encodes CASSLARDRMNTEAFF.

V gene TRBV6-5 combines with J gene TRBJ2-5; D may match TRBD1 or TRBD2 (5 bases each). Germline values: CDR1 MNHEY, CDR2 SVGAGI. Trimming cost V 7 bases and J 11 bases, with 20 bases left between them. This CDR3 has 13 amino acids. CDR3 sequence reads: CASTLRDRFGQYF. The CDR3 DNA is TGTGCCAGCACCCTCAGGGACCGCTTTGGGCAGTACTTC.

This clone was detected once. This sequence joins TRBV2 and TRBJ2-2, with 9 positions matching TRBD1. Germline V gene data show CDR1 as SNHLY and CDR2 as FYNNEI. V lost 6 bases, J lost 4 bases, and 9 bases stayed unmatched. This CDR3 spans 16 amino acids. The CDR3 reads CASSRTGAPSTGELFF. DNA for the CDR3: TGTGCCAGCAGCCGGACAGGGGCCCCGAGCACCGGGGAGCTGTTTTTT.

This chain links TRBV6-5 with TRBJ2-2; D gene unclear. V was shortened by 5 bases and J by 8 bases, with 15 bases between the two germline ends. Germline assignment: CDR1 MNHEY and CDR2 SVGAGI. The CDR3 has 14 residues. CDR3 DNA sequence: TGTGCCAGCAGTGTATTTCGGGTTGGTGGGGAGCTGTTTTTT. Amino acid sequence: CASSVFRVGGELFF.

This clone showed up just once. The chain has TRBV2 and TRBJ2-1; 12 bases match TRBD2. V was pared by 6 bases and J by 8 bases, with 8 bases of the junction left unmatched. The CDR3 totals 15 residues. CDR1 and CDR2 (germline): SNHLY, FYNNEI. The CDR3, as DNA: TGTGCCAGCAGCCCCCGACTAGCGGGAGTGGATGAGCAGTTCTTC. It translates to CASSPRLAGVDEQFF.

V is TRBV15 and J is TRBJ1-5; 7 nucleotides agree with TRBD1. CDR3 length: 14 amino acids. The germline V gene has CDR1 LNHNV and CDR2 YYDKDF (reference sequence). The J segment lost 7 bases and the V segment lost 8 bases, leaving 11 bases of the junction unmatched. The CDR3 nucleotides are TGTGCCACCGCCCGGACAGGTTTGTTCCAGCCCCAGCATTTT. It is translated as CATARTGLFQPQHF. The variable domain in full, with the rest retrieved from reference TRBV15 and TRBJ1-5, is DAMVIQNPRYQVTQFGKPVTLSCSQTLNHNVMYWYQQKSSQAPKLLFHYYDKDFNNEADTPDNFQSRRPNTSFCFLDIRSPGLGDTAMYLCATARTGLFQPQHFGDGTRLSIL.

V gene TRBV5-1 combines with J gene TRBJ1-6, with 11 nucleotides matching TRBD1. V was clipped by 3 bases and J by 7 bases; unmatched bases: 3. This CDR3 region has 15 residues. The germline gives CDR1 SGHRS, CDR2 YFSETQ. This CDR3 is CASSWGTGGNSPLHF. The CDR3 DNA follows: TGCGCCAGCAGCTGGGGGACAGGGGGAAATTCACCCCTCCACTTT.

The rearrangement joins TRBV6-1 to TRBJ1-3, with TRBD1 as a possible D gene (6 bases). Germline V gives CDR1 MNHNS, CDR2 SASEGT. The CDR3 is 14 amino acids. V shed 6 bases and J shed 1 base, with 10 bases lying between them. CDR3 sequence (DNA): TGTGCCAGCAGGATAGGGGGTTCTGGAAACACCATATATTTT. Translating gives CASRIGGSGNTIYF.

This chain's CDR3 is CASSPAPRVVVRQPQHF. As DNA, the CDR3 is TGTGCCAGCAGCCCCGCACCGCGGGTGGTGGTGCGTCAGCCCCAGCATTTT. The rearrangement joins TRBV12-1 to TRBJ1-5. TRBV12-1 is assigned pseudogene status. This CDR3 spans 17 amino acids.

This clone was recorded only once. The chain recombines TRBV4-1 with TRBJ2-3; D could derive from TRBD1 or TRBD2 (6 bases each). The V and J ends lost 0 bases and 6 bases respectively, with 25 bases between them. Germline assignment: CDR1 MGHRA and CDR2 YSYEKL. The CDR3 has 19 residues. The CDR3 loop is CASSQDTGARQYPPDTQYF. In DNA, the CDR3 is TGCGCCAGCAGCCAAGATACGGGGGCGAGACAGTATCCTCCCGATACGCAGTATTTT.

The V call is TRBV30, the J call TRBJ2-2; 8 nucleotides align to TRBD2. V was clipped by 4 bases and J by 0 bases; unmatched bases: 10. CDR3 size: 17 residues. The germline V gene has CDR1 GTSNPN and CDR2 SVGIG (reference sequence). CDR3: CAWTLRRGLANTGELFF. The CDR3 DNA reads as TGTGCCTGGACCCTCAGAAGGGGACTAGCGAACACCGGGGAGCTGTTTTTT. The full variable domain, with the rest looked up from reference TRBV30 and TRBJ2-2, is SQTIHQWPATLVQPVGSPLSLECTVEGTSNPNLYWYRQAAGRGLQLLFYSVGIGQISSEVPQNLSASRPQDRQFILSSKKLLLSDSGFYLCAWTLRRGLANTGELFFGEGSRLTVL.